Presented here are 5 T cell receptor beta chains from one specimen sequenced in a study of regulatory T cells in long-lasting Graves disease (dated by TCRdb to the early 2020s). This specimen's time point label, per the study, means: newly diagnosed GD, antithyroid drugs for less than 3 months. For both TCR sequencing and RNA sequencing, RNA was extracted from PBMCs using TRIzol. Library generation was performed with multiplex PCR. Sequencing took place on an Illumina HiSeq 4000. To build TCR beta libraries, CDR3 regions were amplified by Arm-PCR using iRepertoire HTBI primers. The public reads were reanalyzed by TCRdb: fastp trimming at Q25, MiXCR alignment, in-frame beta chains only. Records with the same CDR3 protein are collapsed into one entry carrying the most frequent genes and DNA. The sample has about 240,000 distinct CDR3 sequences on record, 20% to 25% of them singletons. Around 14% of the sample belongs to the ten largest clones.

Specimen: peripheral blood mononuclear cells (PBMCs), collected at new diagnosis, from a patient treated with antithyroid drugs. All receptors come from a female donor with Graves disease.

This clonotype was detected ten times or more. The CDR3: CASSSGQGGTDTQYF. CDR3 DNA: TGTGCCAGCAGTAGTGGACAGGGAGGTACAGATACGCAGTATTTT. This sequence joins TRBV27 and TRBJ2-3; 8 positions match TRBD1. This CDR3 has 15 residues. Germline V CDR1 and CDR2: MNHEY, SMNVEV (reference sequence). The V gene end was trimmed by 5 bases and the J gene end by 3 bases; junction bases not matched to a gene: 7.

This clonotype was observed at least ten times. The chain recombines TRBV28 with TRBJ2-7; 10 bases match TRBD1. Germline CDR1 is MDHEN and CDR2 is SYDVKM. This CDR3 is 15 amino acids long. V lost 3 bases, J lost 2 bases, and 4 bases stayed unmatched. The CDR3 sequence: CASSFIGTGAYEQYF. The CDR3 DNA reads as TGTGCCAGCAGTTTTATAGGGACAGGGGCCTACGAGCAGTACTTC.

This clonotype was observed at least ten times. J is TRBJ1-2 and V is TRBV7-8; TRBD1 matches 8 bases. The junction had 6 bases not matched to a gene; V was cut back by 5 bases and J by 7 bases. Germline V lookup: CDR1 SGHVS, CDR2 FQNEAQ. The CDR3 is 13 amino acids. The CDR3 DNA is TGTGCCAGCAGCCCGGACAGGGACAGTGGCTACACCTTC. Translated: CASSPDRDSGYTF.

This clonotype was counted ten times or more. The J gene is TRBJ1-5, the V gene TRBV12-3 or TRBV12-4; D unresolved. Trimming took off 5 bases at V and 0 bases at J, with 8 bases between the two ends. The CDR3 loop spans 14 amino acids. The CDR3 region has the DNA TGTGCCAGCAGTGAGCACTATAGCAATCAGCCCCAGCATTTT. Its protein product is CASSEHYSNQPQHF.

This clonotype has ten or more counts. V usage is TRBV5-1 and J usage is TRBJ2-2; 9 bases agree with TRBD2. From germline, CDR1 is SGHRS and CDR2 YFSETQ. With V trimmed by 0 bases and J by 6 bases, 6 bases remained unmatched. CDR3 length: 16 amino acids. The CDR3 DNA follows: TGCGCCAGCAGCTTGGAGCGTCTAGCGGGGCCCGGGGAGCTGTTTTTT. Amino acids: CASSLERLAGPGELFF.